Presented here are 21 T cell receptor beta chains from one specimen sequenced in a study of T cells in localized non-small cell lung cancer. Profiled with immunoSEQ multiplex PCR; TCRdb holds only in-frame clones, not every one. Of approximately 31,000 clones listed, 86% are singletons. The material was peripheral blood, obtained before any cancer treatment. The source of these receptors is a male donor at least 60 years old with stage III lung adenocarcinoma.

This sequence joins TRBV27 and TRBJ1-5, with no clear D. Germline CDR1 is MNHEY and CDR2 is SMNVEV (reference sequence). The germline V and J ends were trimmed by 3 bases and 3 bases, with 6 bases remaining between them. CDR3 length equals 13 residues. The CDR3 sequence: CASSFQFNQPQHF. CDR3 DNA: TGTGCCAGCAGTTTCCAGTTCAATCAGCCCCAGCATTTT.

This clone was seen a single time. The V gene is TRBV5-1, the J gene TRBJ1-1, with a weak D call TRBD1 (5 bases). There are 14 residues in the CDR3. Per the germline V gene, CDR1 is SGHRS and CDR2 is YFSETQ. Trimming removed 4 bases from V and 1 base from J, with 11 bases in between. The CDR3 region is CASSTRGRNTEAFF. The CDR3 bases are TGCGCCAGCAGCACAAGGGGTAGGAACACTGAAGCTTTCTTT.

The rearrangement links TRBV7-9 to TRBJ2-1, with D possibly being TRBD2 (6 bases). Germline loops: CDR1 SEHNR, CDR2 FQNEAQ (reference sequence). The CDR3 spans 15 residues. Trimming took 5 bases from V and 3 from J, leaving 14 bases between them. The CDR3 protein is CASSGGTRVYNEQFF. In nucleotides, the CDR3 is TGTGCCAGCAGCGGGGGGACCAGGGTCTACAATGAGCAGTTCTTC.

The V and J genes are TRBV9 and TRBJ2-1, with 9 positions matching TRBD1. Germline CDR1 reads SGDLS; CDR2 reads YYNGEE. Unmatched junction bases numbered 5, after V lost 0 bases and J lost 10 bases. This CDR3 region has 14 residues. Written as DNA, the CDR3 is TGTGCCAGCAGCGTAGCGTACAGGGGGCAGGAGCAGTTCTTC. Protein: CASSVAYRGQEQFF.

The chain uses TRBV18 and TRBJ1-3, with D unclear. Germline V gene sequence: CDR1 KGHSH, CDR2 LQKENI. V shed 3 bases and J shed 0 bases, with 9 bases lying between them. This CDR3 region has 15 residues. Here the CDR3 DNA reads TGTGCCAGCTCACCGAAACAGAGCTCTGGAAACACCATATATTTT. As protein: CASSPKQSSGNTIYF. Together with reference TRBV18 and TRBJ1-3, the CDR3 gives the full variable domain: NAGVMQNPRHLVRRRGQEARLRCSPMKGHSHVYWYRQLPEEGLKFMVYLQKENIIDESGMPKERFSAEFPKEGPSILRIQQVVRGDSAAYFCASSPKQSSGNTIYFGEGSWLTVV.

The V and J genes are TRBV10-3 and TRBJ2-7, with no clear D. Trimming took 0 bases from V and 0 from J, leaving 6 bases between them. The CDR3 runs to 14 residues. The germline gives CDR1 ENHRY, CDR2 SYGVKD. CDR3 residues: CAISESVSSYEQYF. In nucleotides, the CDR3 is TGTGCCATCAGTGAGTCAGTCAGCTCCTACGAGCAGTACTTC.

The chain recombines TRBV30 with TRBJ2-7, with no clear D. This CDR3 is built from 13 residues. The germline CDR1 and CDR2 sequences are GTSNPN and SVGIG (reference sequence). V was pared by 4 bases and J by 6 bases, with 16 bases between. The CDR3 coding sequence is TGTGCCTGGAAAGGCTCTGGGTGGGTCGAGCAGTACTTC. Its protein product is CAWKGSGWVEQYF. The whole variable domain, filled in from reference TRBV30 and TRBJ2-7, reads SQTIHQWPATLVQPVGSPLSLECTVEGTSNPNLYWYRQAAGRGLQLLFYSVGIGQISSEVPQNLSASRPQDRQFILSSKKLLLSDSGFYLCAWKGSGWVEQYFGPGTRLTVT.

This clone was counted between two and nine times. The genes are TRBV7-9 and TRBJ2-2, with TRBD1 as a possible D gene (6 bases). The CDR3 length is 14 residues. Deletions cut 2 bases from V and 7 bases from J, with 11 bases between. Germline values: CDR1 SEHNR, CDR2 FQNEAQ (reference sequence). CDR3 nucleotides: TGTGCCAGCAGCTTACAGGGGAACGGCGGGGAGCTGTTTTTT. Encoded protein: CASSLQGNGGELFF.

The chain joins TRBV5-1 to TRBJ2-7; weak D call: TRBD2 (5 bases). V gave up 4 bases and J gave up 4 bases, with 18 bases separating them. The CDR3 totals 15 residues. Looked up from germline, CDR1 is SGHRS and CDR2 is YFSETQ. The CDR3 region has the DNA TGCGCCAGCAGCCCGAGGGCCTCGGGCGGGTACGAGCAGTACTTC. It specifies CASSPRASGGYEQYF.

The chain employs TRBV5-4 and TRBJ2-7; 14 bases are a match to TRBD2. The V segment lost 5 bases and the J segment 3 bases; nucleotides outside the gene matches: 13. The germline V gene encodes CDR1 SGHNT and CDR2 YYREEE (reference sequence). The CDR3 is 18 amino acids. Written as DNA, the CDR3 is TGTGCCAGCAGTCGGACTAGCGGGAGGTTTCGGGCCAACTACGAGCAGTACTTC. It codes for CASSRTSGRFRANYEQYF.

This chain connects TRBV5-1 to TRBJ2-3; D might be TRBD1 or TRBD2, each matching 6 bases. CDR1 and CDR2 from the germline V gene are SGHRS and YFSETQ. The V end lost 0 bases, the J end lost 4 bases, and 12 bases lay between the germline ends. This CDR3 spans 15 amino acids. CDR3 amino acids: CASSLAPGEADTQYF. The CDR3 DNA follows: TGCGCCAGCAGCTTGGCTCCAGGGGAGGCAGATACGCAGTATTTT.

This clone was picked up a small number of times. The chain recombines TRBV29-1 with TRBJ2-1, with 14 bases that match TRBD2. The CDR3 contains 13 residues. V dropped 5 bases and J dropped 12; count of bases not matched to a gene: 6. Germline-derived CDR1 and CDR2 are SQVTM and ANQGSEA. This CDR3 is CSVLRLAGGAQFF. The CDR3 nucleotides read TGCAGCGTTCTGAGACTAGCGGGGGGGGCGCAGTTCTTC.

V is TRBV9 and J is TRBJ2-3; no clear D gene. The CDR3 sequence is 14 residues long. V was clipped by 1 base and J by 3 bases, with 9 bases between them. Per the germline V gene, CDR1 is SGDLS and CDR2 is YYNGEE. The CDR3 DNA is TGTGCCAGCAGCGTACGAGGAACAACAGATACGCAGTATTTT. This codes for CASSVRGTTDTQYF.

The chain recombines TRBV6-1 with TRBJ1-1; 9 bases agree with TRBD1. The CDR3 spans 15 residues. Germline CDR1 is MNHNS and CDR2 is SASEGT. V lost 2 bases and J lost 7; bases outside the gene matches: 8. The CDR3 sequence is CASSEIHRGPSEAFF. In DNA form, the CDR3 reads TGTGCCAGCAGTGAAATACACAGGGGGCCAAGTGAAGCTTTCTTT.

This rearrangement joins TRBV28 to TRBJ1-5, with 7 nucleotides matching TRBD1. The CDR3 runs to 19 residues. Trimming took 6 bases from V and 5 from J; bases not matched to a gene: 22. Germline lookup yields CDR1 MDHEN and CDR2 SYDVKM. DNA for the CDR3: TGTGCCAGCAGCACACTTTACCAGACCGACAGGGATCAGGATCAGCCCCAGCATTTT. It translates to CASSTLYQTDRDQDQPQHF.

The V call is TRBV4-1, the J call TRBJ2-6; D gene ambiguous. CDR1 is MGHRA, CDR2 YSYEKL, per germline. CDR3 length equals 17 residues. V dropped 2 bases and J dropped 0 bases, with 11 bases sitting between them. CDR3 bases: TGCGCCAGCAGCCAACCCGCAGGAAGCTCTGGGGCCAACGTCCTGACTTTC. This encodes CASSQPAGSSGANVLTF.

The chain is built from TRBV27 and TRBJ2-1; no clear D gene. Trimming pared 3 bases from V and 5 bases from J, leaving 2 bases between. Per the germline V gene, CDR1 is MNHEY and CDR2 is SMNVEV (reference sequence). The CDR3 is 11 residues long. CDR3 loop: CASSFNNEQFF. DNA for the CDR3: TGTGCCAGCAGTTTCAACAATGAGCAGTTCTTC.

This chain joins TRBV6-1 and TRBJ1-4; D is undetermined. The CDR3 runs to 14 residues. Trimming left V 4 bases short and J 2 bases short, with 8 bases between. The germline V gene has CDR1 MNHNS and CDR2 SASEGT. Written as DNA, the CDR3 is TGTGCCAGCAGTGTCTATGGGACTAATGAAAAACTGTTTTTT. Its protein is CASSVYGTNEKLFF.

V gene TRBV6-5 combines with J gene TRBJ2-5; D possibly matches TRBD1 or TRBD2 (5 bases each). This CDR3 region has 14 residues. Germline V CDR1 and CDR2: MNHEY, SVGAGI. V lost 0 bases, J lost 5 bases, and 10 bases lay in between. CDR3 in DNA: TGTGCCAGCAGTTACTCGCAGAGGGGCGAGACCCAGTACTTC. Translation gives CASSYSQRGETQYF.

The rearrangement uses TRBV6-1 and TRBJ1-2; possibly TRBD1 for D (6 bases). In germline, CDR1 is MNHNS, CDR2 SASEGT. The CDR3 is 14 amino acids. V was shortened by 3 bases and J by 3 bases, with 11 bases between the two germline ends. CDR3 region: CASSDFSGDYGYTF. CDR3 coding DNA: TGTGCCAGCAGTGATTTTTCAGGGGACTATGGCTACACCTTC.

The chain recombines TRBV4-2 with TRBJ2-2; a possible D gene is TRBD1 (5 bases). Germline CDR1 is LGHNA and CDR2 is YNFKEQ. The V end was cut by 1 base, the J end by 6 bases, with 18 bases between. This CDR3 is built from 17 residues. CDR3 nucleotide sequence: TGTGCCAGCAGCCAAGTTGCCCCCCCTAGACAGCCCGGGGAGCTGTTTTTT. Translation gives CASSQVAPPRQPGELFF.